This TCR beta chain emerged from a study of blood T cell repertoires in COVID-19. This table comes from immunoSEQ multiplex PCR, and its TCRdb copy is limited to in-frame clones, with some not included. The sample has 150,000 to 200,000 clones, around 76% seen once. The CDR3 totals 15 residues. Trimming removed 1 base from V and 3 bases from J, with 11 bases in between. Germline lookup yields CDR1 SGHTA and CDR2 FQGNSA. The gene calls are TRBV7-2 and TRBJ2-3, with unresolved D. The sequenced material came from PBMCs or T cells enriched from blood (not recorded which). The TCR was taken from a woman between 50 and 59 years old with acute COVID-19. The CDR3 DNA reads TGTGCCAGCAGCTTAGGCGGTAGCTGGACAGATACGCAGTATTTT. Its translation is CASSLGGSWTDTQYF.